This TCR beta chain was sequenced in a study of cytomegalovirus exposure and HLA in healthy donors. In germline, CDR1 is SGHDN, CDR2 FVKESK. The CDR3 consists of 14 residues. The ends were cut back, 0 bases at V and 2 bases at J, with 7 bases in the middle. PCR primers comprised 60 Vbeta and 13 Jbeta primers. The method was immunoSEQ multiplex PCR; TCRdb's version includes in-frame clones alone and lacks a portion of them. The sample has more than 20,000 clones; roughly three quarters are singletons. The sample consisted of PBMCs. This clonotype was sampled from a male donor in good health and CMV-seronegative. V and J are TRBV14 and TRBJ2-5; D gene ambiguous. The CDR3 is CASSQDAVQETQYF. The CDR3 bases are TGTGCCAGCAGCCAAGACGCGGTACAAGAGACCCAGTACTTC.